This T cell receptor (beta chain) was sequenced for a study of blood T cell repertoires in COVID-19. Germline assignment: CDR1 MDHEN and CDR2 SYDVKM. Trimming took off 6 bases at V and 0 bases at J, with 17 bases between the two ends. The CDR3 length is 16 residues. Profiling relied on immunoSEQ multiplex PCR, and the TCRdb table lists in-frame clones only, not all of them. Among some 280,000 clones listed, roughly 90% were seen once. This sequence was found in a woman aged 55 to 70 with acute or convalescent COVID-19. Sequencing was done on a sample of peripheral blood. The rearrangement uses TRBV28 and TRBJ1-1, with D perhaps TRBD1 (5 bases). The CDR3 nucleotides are TGTGCCAGCAGCTTGGACATGAGACTTATGAACACTGAAGCTTTCTTT. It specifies CASSLDMRLMNTEAFF.